A single sample is the source of the 30 T cell receptor beta chains below, sequenced in a study of CD8 T cells in ankylosing spondylitis. Study results and caveats: One TCR beta motif, made up of under ten highly homologous variants, appeared characteristic of ankylosing spondylitis blood.

These receptors have no identified antigens. One entry per CDR3 protein results from TCRdb running MiXCR on the 5' RACE reads. Of 75,000 to 95,000 distinct CDR3 sequences listed, about 8.3% are singletons. Sequencing was carried out using blood, either unsorted or a sorted T cell fraction (not recorded which). All receptors come from a male donor with ankylosing spondylitis.

This clonotype was detected only a few times. J is TRBJ2-7 and V is TRBV29-1; D is unclear. Germline values: CDR1 SQVTM, CDR2 ANQGSEA. This CDR3 has 13 amino acids. V dropped 4 bases and J dropped 1 base, with 11 bases sitting between them. CDR3 in amino acids: CSVVGSGSYEQYV. In DNA, the CDR3 is TGCAGCGTTGTTGGGTCGGGTTCCTACGAGCAGTACGTC.

In nucleotides, the CDR3 is TGTGCCAGCAGCTGGGGCGGGAGACAATACGAGCAGTACTTC. Translated: CASSWGGRQYEQYF. The chain uses TRBV7-9 and TRBJ2-7, with TRBD2 matching 7 bases. The CDR3 contains 14 residues. V trimming: 4 bases; J trimming: 4 bases; junction bases outside the gene matches: 7. CDR1 and CDR2 from the germline V gene are SEHNR and FQNEAQ (reference sequence). The variable domain in full, with the rest retrieved from reference TRBV7-9 and TRBJ2-7, is DTGVSQNPRHKITKRGQNVTFRCDPISEHNRLYWYRQTLGQGPEFLTYFQNEAQLEKSRLLSDRFSAERPKGSFSTLEIQRTEQGDSAMYLCASSWGGRQYEQYFGPGTRLTVT.

There are a few counts of this clonotype. The chain is built from TRBV7-7 and TRBJ2-2, with 10 bases fitting TRBD1. CDR1 SSHAT and CDR2 FNYEAQ come from the germline V gene (reference sequence). Trimming removed 4 bases from V and 7 bases from J; junction bases left unmatched: 3. CDR3 length: 14 residues. CDR3 nucleotide sequence: TGTGCCAGCAGCTCGGGACAGGGGTTCGGGGAGCTGTTTTTT. Translating gives CASSSGQGFGELFF.

This clonotype was counted many times. V usage is TRBV3-1 and J usage is TRBJ2-7; no reliable D call. Germline CDR1 and CDR2: LGHDT and YNNKEL (reference sequence). V dropped 1 base and J dropped 1 base, with 2 bases sitting between them. The CDR3 has 12 amino acids. The CDR3 DNA reads as TGTGCCAGCAGCCAAGCTTCCTACGAGCAGTACTTC. It yields the protein CASSQASYEQYF.

The rearrangement joins TRBV10-3 to TRBJ2-7; 11 positions match TRBD1. CDR1 is ENHRY, CDR2 SYGVKD, per germline. The CDR3 loop spans 13 amino acids. V gave up 6 bases and J gave up 2 bases; unmatched junction bases: 0. The CDR3 nucleotides read TGTGCCATCAGGGGACAGGGGGCCTACGAGCAGTACGTC. Amino acid sequence: CAIRGQGAYEQYV.

This clonotype has more than one count but fewer than ten. The rearrangement joins TRBV20-1 to TRBJ2-1, with TRBD2 identical over 8 bases. This CDR3 has 13 amino acids. Germline CDR1 reads DFQATT; CDR2 reads SNEGSKA (reference sequence). The V and J ends lost 3 bases and 8 bases, in that order; junction bases with no gene match: 6. The CDR3 coding sequence is TGCAGTGCTAGGGAAGCGGGAGACTATGAGCAGTTCTTC. Translated: CSAREAGDYEQFF.

This clonotype has just a few counts. The chain couples TRBV30 to TRBJ1-5, with a weak D call TRBD1 (6 bases). V dropped 1 base and J dropped 2 bases, with 15 bases sitting between them. CDR1 and CDR2 (germline): GTSNPN, SVGIG (reference sequence). The CDR3 covers 16 residues. CDR3 sequence: CAWSAGWGHGNQPQHF. Here the CDR3 DNA reads TGTGCCTGGAGTGCGGGGTGGGGGCACGGCAATCAGCCCCAGCATTTT. The full variable domain, rest sourced from reference TRBV30 and TRBJ1-5, is SQTIHQWPATLVQPVGSPLSLECTVEGTSNPNLYWYRQAAGRGLQLLFYSVGIGQISSEVPQNLSASRPQDRQFILSSKKLLLSDSGFYLCAWSAGWGHGNQPQHFGDGTRLSIL.

There are many counts of this clonotype. This chain links TRBV29-1 with TRBJ2-1; the D is unclear. The CDR3 is made up of 13 amino acids. Looked up from germline, CDR1 is SQVTM and CDR2 is ANQGSEA. Trimming stripped 0 bases from V and 14 bases from J, with 17 bases between. Written as DNA, the CDR3 is TGCAGCGTTGAAGATGTACACCAAGGATGGGAGTTCTTC. It codes for CSVEDVHQGWEFF.

The V gene is TRBV12-3 or TRBV12-4, the J gene TRBJ2-7; 8 bases are shared with TRBD1. This CDR3 has 15 amino acids. After removal of 1 base from V and 6 bases from J, the junction contained 8 bases not matched to a gene. For the CDR3, the DNA is TGTGCCAGCAGTTTAGGACAGGGGATCCTAGTCGAGCAGTACTTC. Encoded protein: CASSLGQGILVEQYF.

This rearrangement joins TRBV20-1 to TRBJ2-1; D perhaps matches TRBD2 (6 bases). The CDR3 contains 15 residues. Germline assignment: CDR1 DFQATT and CDR2 SNEGSKA (reference sequence). V shed 3 bases and J shed 0 bases, with 12 bases lying between them. The CDR3 region has the DNA TGCAGTGCTAGGGTAGAGACTAGCTCCTACAATGAGCAGTTCTTC. Residues: CSARVETSSYNEQFF.

The chain combines TRBV6-5 with TRBJ2-6, with 7 bases identical to TRBD1. The length of the CDR3 is 18 residues. Germline V gene data show CDR1 as MNHEY and CDR2 as SVGAGI. The junction had 10 bases not matched to a gene; V was cut back by 5 bases and J by 0 bases. The CDR3 DNA reads TGTGCCAGCAGTCACCCGAACAGGGGTTCCTCTGGGGCCAACGTCCTGACTTTC. Its translation is CASSHPNRGSSGANVLTF.

The chain couples TRBV5-6 to TRBJ2-3; perhaps TRBD1 as D (6 bases). CDR3 length equals 14 residues. The germline V and J ends were trimmed by 6 bases and 4 bases, with 15 bases remaining between them. CDR1 SGHDT and CDR2 YYEEEE come from the germline V gene. The CDR3 protein is CASNWGRIPDTQYF. The CDR3 DNA follows: TGTGCCAGCAATTGGGGGCGCATCCCAGATACGCAGTATTTT.

This clonotype has a handful of counts. The V and J genes are TRBV5-6 and TRBJ1-1, with D tentatively TRBD1 (5 bases). V lost 0 bases, J lost 4 bases, and 7 bases lay in between. The CDR3 totals 13 residues. Germline assignment: CDR1 SGHDT and CDR2 YYEEEE. The DNA of the CDR3 is TGTGCCAGCAGCTTGGCCGGGGCCACTGAAGCTTTCTTT. It specifies CASSLAGATEAFF.

This clonotype came up a few times. The chain recombines TRBV7-9 with TRBJ2-6, with 7 bases matching TRBD1. CDR1 and CDR2 from the germline V gene are SEHNR and FQNEAQ (reference sequence). The J segment lost 1 base and the V segment lost 9 bases, leaving 6 bases of the junction unmatched. The CDR3 sequence is 15 residues long. The CDR3 is CARGDSLSGANVLTF. For the CDR3, the DNA is TGTGCCAGGGGGGACAGCCTTTCTGGGGCCAACGTCCTGACTTTC.

This clonotype has ten or more counts. The chain combines TRBV10-3 with TRBJ1-5, with D tentatively TRBD1 (5 bases). CDR1 is ENHRY and CDR2 is SYGVKD in the germline V gene. The CDR3 is made up of 15 amino acids. Trimming removed 0 bases from V and 7 bases from J, with 13 bases in between. CDR3 DNA sequence: TGTGCCATCAGTGAGTCCTCCGAGGGGAGGCAGCCCCAGCATTTT. This translates into CAISESSEGRQPQHF.

The chain joins TRBV5-6 to TRBJ1-1; D unclear. V dropped 4 bases and J dropped 2 bases, with 12 bases sitting between them. Looked up from germline, CDR1 is SGHDT and CDR2 is YYEEEE. The CDR3 length is 14 residues. The CDR3 region is CASSPKGLNTEAFF. The DNA of the CDR3 is TGTGCCAGCAGCCCCAAGGGCCTTAACACTGAAGCTTTCTTT. Combining the CDR3 with reference TRBV5-6 and TRBJ1-1 gives the whole variable domain DAGVTQSPTHLIKTRGQQVTLRCSPKSGHDTVSWYQQALGQGPQFIFQYYEEEERQRGNFPDRFSGHQFPNYSSELNVNALLLGDSALYLCASSPKGLNTEAFFGQGTRLTVV.

There are many counts of this clonotype. The V call is TRBV9, the J call TRBJ2-7, with 12 bases identical to TRBD2. The germline CDR1 and CDR2 sequences are SGDLS and YYNGEE. The CDR3 has 16 amino acids. Trimming at V came to 4 bases and at J to 7 bases, leaving 12 bases not matched to a gene. The CDR3 loop is CASSPGTSGSFGEQYF. In DNA, the CDR3 is TGTGCCAGCAGCCCTGGGACTAGCGGGTCCTTCGGGGAGCAGTACTTC.

This clonotype has a handful of counts. The rearrangement joins TRBV27 to TRBJ2-1; 10 bases fit TRBD2. CDR1 MNHEY and CDR2 SMNVEV come from the germline V gene (reference sequence). J was trimmed by 7 bases and V by 0 bases; bases with no gene match: 12. The CDR3 contains 18 residues. The CDR3: CASSLSYLIAGGRNEQFF. The CDR3 DNA is TGTGCCAGCAGTTTATCGTACTTAATAGCGGGAGGAAGAAATGAGCAGTTCTTC.

This clonotype has a handful of counts. The rearrangement links TRBV11-2 to TRBJ2-5; D is unresolved. The CDR3 has 13 residues. Germline lookup yields CDR1 SGHAT and CDR2 FQNNGV. Trimming pared 2 bases from V and 5 bases from J, leaving 9 bases between. The CDR3 DNA reads TGTGCCAGCAGCTTATTCAGTCAGGAGACCCAGTACTTC. Residues: CASSLFSQETQYF.

This clonotype was picked up many times. This chain links TRBV20-1 with TRBJ2-3, with 11 bases aligning to TRBD2. V was clipped by 1 base and J by 1 base; unmatched bases: 4. The CDR3 length is 16 residues. CDR1 is DFQATT and CDR2 is SNEGSKA in the germline V gene (reference sequence). CDR3 residues: CSARVGTSGRTDTQYF. In DNA form, the CDR3 reads TGCAGTGCTAGAGTAGGGACTAGCGGTCGCACAGATACGCAGTATTTT.

This clonotype was seen at least ten times. The chain recombines TRBV5-1 with TRBJ1-1; D is ambiguous. The CDR3 has 14 amino acids. V was pared by 3 bases and J by 1 base, with 10 bases between. Germline CDR1 reads SGHRS; CDR2 reads YFSETQ. CDR3 loop: CASSSSGRNTEAFF. In DNA form, the CDR3 reads TGCGCCAGCAGCTCGAGTGGGAGGAACACTGAAGCTTTCTTT.

The CDR3 spells CASSSRGGSTDTQYF. In DNA, the CDR3 is TGTGCCAGCAGCTCCAGGGGAGGCAGCACAGATACGCAGTATTTT. V is TRBV7-9 and J is TRBJ2-3; D possibly matches TRBD1 or TRBD2 (6 bases each). This CDR3 has 15 amino acids. Germline V lookup: CDR1 SEHNR, CDR2 FQNEAQ (reference sequence). Trimming took 4 bases from V and 0 from J, leaving 11 bases between them. The full variable domain, rest sourced from reference TRBV7-9 and TRBJ2-3, is DTGVSQNPRHKITKRGQNVTFRCDPISEHNRLYWYRQTLGQGPEFLTYFQNEAQLEKSRLLSDRFSAERPKGSFSTLEIQRTEQGDSAMYLCASSSRGGSTDTQYFGPGTRLTVL.

This clonotype was picked up many times. CDR3 loop: CASSFGTTASEAFF. Here the CDR3 DNA reads TGTGCCAGCAGTTTTGGAACTACAGCTAGTGAAGCTTTCTTT. The chain couples TRBV27 to TRBJ1-1, with D unresolved. V shed 3 bases and J shed 7 bases, with 15 bases lying between them. Per germline, CDR1 MNHEY and CDR2 SMNVEV (reference sequence). The CDR3 consists of 14 residues.

A few counts support this clonotype. The rearrangement uses TRBV6-1 and TRBJ2-7; tentative D call: TRBD1 (5 bases). Germline V gives CDR1 MNHNS, CDR2 SASEGT. Trimming left V 0 bases short and J 3 bases short, with 21 bases between. CDR3 length equals 18 residues. The CDR3 region has the DNA TGTGCCAGCAGTGAAGCGGCAGGGCTCTTCCATCCCCTCTACGAGCAGTACTTC. It is translated as CASSEAAGLFHPLYEQYF.

This chain uses TRBV18 with TRBJ1-6; TRBD1 matches 9 bases. Trimming removed 5 bases from V and 5 bases from J; junction bases left unmatched: 4. The CDR3 length is 15 residues. Germline V gives CDR1 KGHSH, CDR2 LQKENI. The CDR3, as DNA: TGTGCCAGCTCATCGGACAGGGGAGATAATTCACCCCTCCACTTT. This sequence encodes CASSSDRGDNSPLHF.

This clonotype was seen more than once but under ten times. The rearrangement joins TRBV5-1 to TRBJ2-4, with 8 bases lining up with TRBD1. The germline CDR1 and CDR2 sequences are SGHRS and YFSETQ. Trimming removed 0 bases from V and 7 bases from J; junction bases left unmatched: 0. The CDR3 spans 13 residues. This CDR3 reads CASSLGQGNIQYF. DNA for the CDR3: TGCGCCAGCAGCTTGGGACAGGGGAACATTCAGTACTTC.

This clonotype was seen at least ten times. The chain recombines TRBV5-1 with TRBJ2-1; 11 bases agree with TRBD2. Germline V gives CDR1 SGHRS, CDR2 YFSETQ. V shed 0 bases, J shed 0 bases, and the junction held 8 bases outside the gene matches. This CDR3 region has 19 residues. Written as DNA, the CDR3 is TGCGCCAGCAGCTTGGCCCTAGCGGGAGGCCCCAGCTCCTACAATGAGCAGTTCTTC. Translating gives CASSLALAGGPSSYNEQFF.

This clonotype was detected many times. The V and J genes are TRBV5-6 and TRBJ2-1; tentatively, D is TRBD1 or TRBD2 (5 bases each). Germline-derived CDR1 and CDR2 are SGHDT and YYEEEE. Trimming took 4 bases from V and 7 from J, leaving 12 bases between them. The CDR3 extends over 13 amino acids. DNA of the CDR3: TGTGCCAGCAGCCTGGGGGTGGGGAATGAGCAGTTCTTC. Amino acids: CASSLGVGNEQFF.

The J gene is TRBJ2-1, the V gene TRBV5-1; D not resolved. The CDR3 runs to 15 residues. Germline assignment: CDR1 SGHRS and CDR2 YFSETQ. Trimming removed 0 bases from V and 4 bases from J, with 11 bases in between. This CDR3 reads CASSLGGFGYNEQFF. Written as DNA, the CDR3 is TGCGCCAGCAGCTTGGGAGGATTTGGATACAATGAGCAGTTCTTC.

At least ten counts were recorded for this clonotype. The rearrangement joins TRBV29-1 to TRBJ1-2, with D possibly matching TRBD1 (5 bases). Trimming removed 1 base from V and 6 bases from J, with 18 bases in between. This CDR3 has 15 residues. The germline V gene encodes CDR1 SQVTM and CDR2 ANQGSEA. CDR3 in DNA: TGCAGCGTTGAAGCCCCATTCGTAGGGGCGAATGGCTACACCTTC. Translated: CSVEAPFVGANGYTF. Full variable domain (missing parts from reference TRBV29-1 and TRBJ1-2): SAVISQKPSRDICQRGTSLTIQCQVDSQVTMMFWYRQQPGQSLTLIATANQGSEATYESGFVIDKFPISRPNLTFSTLTVSNMSPEDSSIYLCSVEAPFVGANGYTFGSGTRLTVV.